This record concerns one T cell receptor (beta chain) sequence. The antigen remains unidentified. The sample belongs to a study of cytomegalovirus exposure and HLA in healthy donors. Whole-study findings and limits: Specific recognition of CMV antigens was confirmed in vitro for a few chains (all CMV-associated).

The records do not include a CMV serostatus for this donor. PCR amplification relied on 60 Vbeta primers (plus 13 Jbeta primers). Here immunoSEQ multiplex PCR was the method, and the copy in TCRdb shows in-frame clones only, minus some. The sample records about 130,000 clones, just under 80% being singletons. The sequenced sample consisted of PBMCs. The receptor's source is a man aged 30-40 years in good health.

This chain's CDR3 is CASSPLAGTAFSYNEQFF. In DNA, the CDR3 is TGTGCCAGCTCACCCCTTGCCGGGACAGCTTTCTCCTACAATGAGCAGTTCTTC. The V call is TRBV18, the J call TRBJ2-1, with 7 bases fitting TRBD1. The length of the CDR3 is 18 residues. Trimming cost V 3 bases and J 0 bases; bases outside gene matches: 11. Per the germline V gene, CDR1 is KGHSH and CDR2 is LQKENI.